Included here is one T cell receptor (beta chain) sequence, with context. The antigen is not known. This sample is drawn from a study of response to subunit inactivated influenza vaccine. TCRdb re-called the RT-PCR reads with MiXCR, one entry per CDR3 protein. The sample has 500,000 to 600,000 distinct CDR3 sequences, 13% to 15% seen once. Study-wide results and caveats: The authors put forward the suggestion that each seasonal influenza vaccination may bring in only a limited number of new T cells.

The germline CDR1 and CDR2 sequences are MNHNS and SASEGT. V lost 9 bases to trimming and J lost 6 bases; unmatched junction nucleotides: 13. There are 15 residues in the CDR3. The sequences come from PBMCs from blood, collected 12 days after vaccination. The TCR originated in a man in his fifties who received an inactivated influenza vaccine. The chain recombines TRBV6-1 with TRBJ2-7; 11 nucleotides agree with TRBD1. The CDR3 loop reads CASMIPGQGVGEQYF. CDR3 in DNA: TGTGCCAGTATGATTCCGGGACAGGGGGTTGGCGAGCAGTACTTC.